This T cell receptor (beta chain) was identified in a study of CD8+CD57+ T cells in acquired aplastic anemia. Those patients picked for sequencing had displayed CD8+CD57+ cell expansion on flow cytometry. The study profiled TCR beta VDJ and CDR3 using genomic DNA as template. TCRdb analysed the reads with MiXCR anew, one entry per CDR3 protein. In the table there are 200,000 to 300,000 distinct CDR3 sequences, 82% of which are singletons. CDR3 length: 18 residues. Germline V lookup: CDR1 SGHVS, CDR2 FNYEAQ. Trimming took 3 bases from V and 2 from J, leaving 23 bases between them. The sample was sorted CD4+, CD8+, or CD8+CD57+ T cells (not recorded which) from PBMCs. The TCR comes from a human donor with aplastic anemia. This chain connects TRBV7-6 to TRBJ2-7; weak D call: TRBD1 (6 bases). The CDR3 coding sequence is TGTGCCAGCAGCTTTCAGCCAGACGGGACACCCCTTCCCTACGAGCAGTACGTC. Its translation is CASSFQPDGTPLPYEQYV.